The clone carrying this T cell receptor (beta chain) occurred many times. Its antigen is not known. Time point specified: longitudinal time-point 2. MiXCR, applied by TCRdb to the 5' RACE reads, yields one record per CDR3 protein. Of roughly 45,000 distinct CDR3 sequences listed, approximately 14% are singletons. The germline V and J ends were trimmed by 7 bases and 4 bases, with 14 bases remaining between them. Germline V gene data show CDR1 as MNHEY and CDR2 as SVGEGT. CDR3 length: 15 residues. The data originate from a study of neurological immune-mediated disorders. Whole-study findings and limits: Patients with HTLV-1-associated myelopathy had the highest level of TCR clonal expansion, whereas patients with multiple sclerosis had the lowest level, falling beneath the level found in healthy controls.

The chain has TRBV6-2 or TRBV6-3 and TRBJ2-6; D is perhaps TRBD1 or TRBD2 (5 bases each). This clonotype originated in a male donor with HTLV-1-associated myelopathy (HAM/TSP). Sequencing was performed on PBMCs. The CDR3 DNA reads TGTGCCAGCACCCACCGAGGGGCCGGGGCCAACGTCCTGACTTTC. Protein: CASTHRGAGANVLTF.